A single T cell receptor beta chain is shown here with its context. This sample was included in a study of blood T cell repertoires in COVID-19. Study overall: PBMCs, B-cell-depleted T cells, or T cells were the source of the cDNA or gDNA that made up the material.

Here immunoSEQ multiplex PCR was the method, and the copy in TCRdb shows in-frame clones only, minus some. Of approximately 240,000 clones detected, 84% appear once; the ten largest clones hold about 2.1%. CDR1 is ENHRY, CDR2 SYGVKD, per germline. Trimming removed 2 bases at V and 5 bases at J, with 15 bases between. The CDR3 consists of 15 residues. The rearrangement links TRBV10-3 to TRBJ1-2, with D perhaps matching TRBD1 (6 bases). The origin of this receptor is a woman aged 55-75 years with acute or convalescent COVID-19. Sequencing was done on a sample of peripheral blood. Here the CDR3 reads CAISEATGSRYGYTF. CDR3 in DNA: TGTGCCATCAGTGAGGCTACAGGGAGCCGGTATGGCTACACCTTC.